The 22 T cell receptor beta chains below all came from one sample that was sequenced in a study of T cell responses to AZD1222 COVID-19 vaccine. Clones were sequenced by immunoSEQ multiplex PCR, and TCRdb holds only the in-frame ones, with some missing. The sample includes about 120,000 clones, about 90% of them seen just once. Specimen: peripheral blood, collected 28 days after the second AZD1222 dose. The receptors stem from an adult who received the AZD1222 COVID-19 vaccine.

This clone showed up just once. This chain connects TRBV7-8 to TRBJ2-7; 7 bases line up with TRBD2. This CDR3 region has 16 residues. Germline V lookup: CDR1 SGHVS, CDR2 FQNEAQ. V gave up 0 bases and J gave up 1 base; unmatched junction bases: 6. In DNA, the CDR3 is TGTGCCAGCAGCTTAGCGACAGCTAGCGGTTCCTACGAGCAGTACTTC. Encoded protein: CASSLATASGSYEQYF.

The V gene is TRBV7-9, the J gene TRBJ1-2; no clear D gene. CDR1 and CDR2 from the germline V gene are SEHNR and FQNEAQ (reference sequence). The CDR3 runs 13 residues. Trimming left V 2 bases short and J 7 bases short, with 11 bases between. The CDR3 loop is CASSLPQVVGYTF. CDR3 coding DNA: TGTGCCAGCAGCTTACCCCAGGTTGTTGGCTACACCTTC.

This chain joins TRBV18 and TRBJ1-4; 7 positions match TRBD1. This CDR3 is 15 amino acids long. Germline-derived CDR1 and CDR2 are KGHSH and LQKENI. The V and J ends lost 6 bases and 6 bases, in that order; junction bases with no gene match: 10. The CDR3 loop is CASSENRGLDEKLFF. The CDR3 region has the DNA TGTGCCAGCTCGGAGAACAGGGGCTTGGATGAAAAACTGTTTTTT.

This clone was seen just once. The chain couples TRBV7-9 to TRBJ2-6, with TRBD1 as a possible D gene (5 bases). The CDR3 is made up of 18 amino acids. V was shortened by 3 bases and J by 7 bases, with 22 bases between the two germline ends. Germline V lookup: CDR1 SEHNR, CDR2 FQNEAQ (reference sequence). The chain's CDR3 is CASSFDRSWGSRANVLTF. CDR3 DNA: TGTGCCAGCAGCTTCGACAGATCGTGGGGTTCTCGAGCCAACGTCCTGACTTTC.

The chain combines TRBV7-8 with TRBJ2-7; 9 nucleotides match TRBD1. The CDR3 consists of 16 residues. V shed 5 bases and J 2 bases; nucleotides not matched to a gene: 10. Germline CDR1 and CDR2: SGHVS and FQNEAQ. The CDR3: CASSIRGQGMPYEQYF. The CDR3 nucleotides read TGTGCCAGCAGCATTCGGGGACAGGGCATGCCCTACGAGCAGTACTTC.

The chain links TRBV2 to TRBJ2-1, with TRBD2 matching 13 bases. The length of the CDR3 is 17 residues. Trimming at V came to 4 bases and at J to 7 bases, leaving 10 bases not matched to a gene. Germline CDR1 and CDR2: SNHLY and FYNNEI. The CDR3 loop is CASSAILAGGPRNEQFF. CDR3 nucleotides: TGTGCCAGCAGTGCCATACTAGCGGGGGGGCCTAGGAATGAGCAGTTCTTC.

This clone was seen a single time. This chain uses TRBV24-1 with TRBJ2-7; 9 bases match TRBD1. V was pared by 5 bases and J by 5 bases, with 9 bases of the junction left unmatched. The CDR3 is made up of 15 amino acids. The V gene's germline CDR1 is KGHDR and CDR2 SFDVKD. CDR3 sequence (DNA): TGTGCCACCAGTGCTCGAGGACAGGGGCAGAACGAGCAGTACTTC. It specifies CATSARGQGQNEQYF.

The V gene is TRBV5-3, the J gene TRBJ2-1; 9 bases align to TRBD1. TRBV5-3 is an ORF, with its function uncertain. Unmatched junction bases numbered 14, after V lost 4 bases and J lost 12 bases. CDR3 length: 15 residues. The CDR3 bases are TGTGCCAGAAGCCGGGACAGGGTCCTACCCGTTGGGCAGTTCTTC. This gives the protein CARSRDRVLPVGQFF.

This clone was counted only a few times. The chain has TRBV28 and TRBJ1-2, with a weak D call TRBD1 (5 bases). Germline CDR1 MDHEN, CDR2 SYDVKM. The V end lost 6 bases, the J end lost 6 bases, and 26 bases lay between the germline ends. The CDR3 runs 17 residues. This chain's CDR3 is CASSSPRDWERLDGYTF. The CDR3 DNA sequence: TGTGCCAGCAGCTCACCCCGGGACTGGGAGAGATTAGATGGCTACACCTTC.

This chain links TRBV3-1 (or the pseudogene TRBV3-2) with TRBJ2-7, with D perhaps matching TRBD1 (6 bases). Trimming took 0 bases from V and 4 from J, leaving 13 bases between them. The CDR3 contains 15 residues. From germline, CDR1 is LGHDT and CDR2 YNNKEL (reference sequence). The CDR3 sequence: CASSQDPDREYEQYF. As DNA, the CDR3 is TGTGCCAGCAGCCAAGATCCGGACAGAGAATACGAGCAGTACTTC.

The chain's CDR3 is CASSDLGDTQYF. CDR3 bases: TGCGCCAGCAGCGACCTAGGGGATACGCAGTATTTT. The chain carries TRBV5-1 and TRBJ2-3; D gene ambiguous. Germline-derived CDR1 and CDR2 are SGHRS and YFSETQ. The CDR3 totals 12 residues. Trimming took 4 bases from V and 6 from J, leaving 9 bases between them.

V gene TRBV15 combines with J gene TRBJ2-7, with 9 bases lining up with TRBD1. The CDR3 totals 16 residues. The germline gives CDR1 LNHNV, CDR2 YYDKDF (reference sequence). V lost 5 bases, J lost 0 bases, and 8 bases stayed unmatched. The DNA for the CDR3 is TGTGCCACCAGCGGACTCCGGGACAGGGCCTCCTACGAGCAGTACTTC. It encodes CATSGLRDRASYEQYF.

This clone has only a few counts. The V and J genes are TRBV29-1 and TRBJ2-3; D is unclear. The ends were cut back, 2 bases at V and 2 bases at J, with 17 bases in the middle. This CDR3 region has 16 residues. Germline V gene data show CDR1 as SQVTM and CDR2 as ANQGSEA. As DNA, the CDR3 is TGCAGCGTTGAACCCTTAACTTCCGTGGCCACAGATACGCAGTATTTT. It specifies CSVEPLTSVATDTQYF.

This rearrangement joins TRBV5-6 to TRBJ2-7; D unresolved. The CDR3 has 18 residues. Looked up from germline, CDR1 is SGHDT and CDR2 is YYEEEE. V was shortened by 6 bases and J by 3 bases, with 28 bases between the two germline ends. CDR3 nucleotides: TGTGCCAGCAACTTTTGGGATTCAACGGGCAGGAAAGGCTACGAGCAGTACTTC. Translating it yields CASNFWDSTGRKGYEQYF.

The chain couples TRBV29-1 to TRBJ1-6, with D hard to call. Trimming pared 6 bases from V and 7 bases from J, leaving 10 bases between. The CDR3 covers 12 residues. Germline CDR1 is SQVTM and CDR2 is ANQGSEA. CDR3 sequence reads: CSVGDGNSPLHF. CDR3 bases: TGCAGCGTCGGGGATGGGAATTCACCCCTCCACTTT.

The CDR3 DNA reads as TGTGCCAGCAGTTACTCATACTATGGCTACACCTTC. It yields the protein CASSYSYYGYTF. The rearrangement uses TRBV6-6 and TRBJ1-2; D remains unclear. The V and J ends lost 0 bases and 3 bases respectively, with 2 bases between them. The germline gives CDR1 MNHNY, CDR2 SVGAGI (reference sequence). The length of the CDR3 is 12 residues.

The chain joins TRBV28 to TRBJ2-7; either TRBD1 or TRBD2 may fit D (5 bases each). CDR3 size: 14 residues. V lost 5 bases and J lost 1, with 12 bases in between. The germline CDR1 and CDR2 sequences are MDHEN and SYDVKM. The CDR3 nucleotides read TGTGCCAGCAGTCCCCGGGACGGATCCTACGAGCAGTACTTC. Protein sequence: CASSPRDGSYEQYF.

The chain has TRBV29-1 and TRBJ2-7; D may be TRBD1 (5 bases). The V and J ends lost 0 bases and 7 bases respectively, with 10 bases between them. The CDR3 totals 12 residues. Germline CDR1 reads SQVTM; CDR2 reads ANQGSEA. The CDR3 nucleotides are TGCAGCGTTGAAGATAAAGGGGTTGAGCAGTACTTC. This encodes CSVEDKGVEQYF.

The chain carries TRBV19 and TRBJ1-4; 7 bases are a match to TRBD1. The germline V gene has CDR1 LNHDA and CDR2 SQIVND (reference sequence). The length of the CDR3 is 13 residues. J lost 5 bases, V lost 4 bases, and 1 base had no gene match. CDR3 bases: TGTGCCAGTAGTACGACAGGGAATGAAAAACTGTTTTTT. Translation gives CASSTTGNEKLFF. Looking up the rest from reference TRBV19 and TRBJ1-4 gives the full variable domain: DGGITQSPKYLFRKEGQNVTLSCEQNLNHDAMYWYRQDPGQGLRLIYYSQIVNDFQKGDIAEGYSVSREKKESFPLTVTSAQKNPTAFYLCASSTTGNEKLFFGSGTQLSVL.

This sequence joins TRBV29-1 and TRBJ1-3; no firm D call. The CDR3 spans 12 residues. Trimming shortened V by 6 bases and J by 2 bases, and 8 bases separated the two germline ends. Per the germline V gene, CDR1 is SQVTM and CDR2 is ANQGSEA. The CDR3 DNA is TGCAGCGTAGCAAAAACTGGAAACACCATATATTTT. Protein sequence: CSVAKTGNTIYF.

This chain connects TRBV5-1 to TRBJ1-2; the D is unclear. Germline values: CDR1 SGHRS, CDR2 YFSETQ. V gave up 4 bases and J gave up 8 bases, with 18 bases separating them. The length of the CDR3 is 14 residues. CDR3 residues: CASSAPRGDSGYTF. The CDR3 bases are TGCGCCAGCAGCGCCCCGCGCGGGGATAGCGGCTACACCTTC.

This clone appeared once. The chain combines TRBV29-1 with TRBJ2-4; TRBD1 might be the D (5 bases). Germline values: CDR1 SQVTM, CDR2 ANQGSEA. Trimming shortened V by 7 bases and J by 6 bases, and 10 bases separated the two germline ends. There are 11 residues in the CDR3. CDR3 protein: CSAKQGNIQYF. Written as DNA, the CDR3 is TGCAGCGCCAAGCAGGGAAACATTCAGTACTTC.